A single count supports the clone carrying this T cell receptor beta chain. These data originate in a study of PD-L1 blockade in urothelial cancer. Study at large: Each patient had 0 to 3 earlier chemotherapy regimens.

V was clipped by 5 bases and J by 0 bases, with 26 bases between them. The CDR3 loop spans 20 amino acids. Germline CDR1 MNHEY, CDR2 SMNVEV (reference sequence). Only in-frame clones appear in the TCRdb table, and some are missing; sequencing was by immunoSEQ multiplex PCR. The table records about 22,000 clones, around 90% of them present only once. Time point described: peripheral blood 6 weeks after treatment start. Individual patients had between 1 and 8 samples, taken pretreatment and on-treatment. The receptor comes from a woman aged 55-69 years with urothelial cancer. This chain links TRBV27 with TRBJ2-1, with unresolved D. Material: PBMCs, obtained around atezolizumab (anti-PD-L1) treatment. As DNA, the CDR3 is TGTGCCAGCAGTGGAATGTTGCAGACTGATTACTTCGACTCCTACAATGAGCAGTTCTTC. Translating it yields CASSGMLQTDYFDSYNEQFF.